These T cell receptor beta chains were read from a single sample in a study of cytomegalovirus exposure and HLA in healthy donors. Profiled with immunoSEQ multiplex PCR; TCRdb holds only in-frame clones, not every one. The sample holds fewer than 200,000 clones, roughly 91% seen once. The sequencing sample was made of PBMCs. All receptors come from a woman between 18 and 29 years old in good health and CMV-seropositive. Each CDR3 is given with its conserved first and last residue. The order of the fields is J gene, D gene, clone size, V gene, CDR3 DNA, CDR3 protein. D genes are given only for firm matches. Clone size is not always given. Where it is, it says once, few, many or a class for expanded clones.

>TRBJ2-2|TRBD2|NA|TRBV5-1
TGCGCCAGCAGCTTGAGGGCGGGAGCCGGGGAGCTGTTTTTT
CASSLRAGAGELFF
>TRBJ1-1|NA|NA|TRBV30
TGTGCCTGGGGGGGGAGGAACACTGAAGCTTTCTTT
CAWGGRNTEAFF
>TRBJ2-7|TRBD2|NA|TRBV19
TGTGCCAGTAGTACGATATGGACTAGCGGGAACCCAAAGCAGTACTTC
CASSTIWTSGNPKQYF
>TRBJ2-3|NA|NA|TRBV2
TGTGCCAGCTCTCTAACACCAGGCACCCAATTTACGCAGTATTTT
CASSLTPGTQFTQYF
>TRBJ1-5|NA|few|TRBV6-5
TGTGCCAGCAGGAGCGACAGGTCTAATCAGCCCCAGCATTTT
CASRSDRSNQPQHF
>TRBJ1-5|NA|NA|TRBV7-2
TGTGCCAGCAGCTTAGTAAAAGGGGGTCAGCCCCAGCATTTT
CASSLVKGGQPQHF
>TRBJ1-5|TRBD1|once|TRBV5-6
TGTGCCAGCAGCTTGACAGGGGGCTTCAATCAGCCCCAGCATTTT
CASSLTGGFNQPQHF
>TRBJ2-7|NA|NA|TRBV15
TGTGCCACAGGACTGGGCCACTACGAGCAGTACTTC
CATGLGHYEQYF
>TRBJ2-7|NA|once|TRBV27
TGTGCCAGCAGTTGGGGGCGAACCTACGAGCAGTACTTC
CASSWGRTYEQYF
>TRBJ1-3|NA|NA|TRBV5-4
TGTGCCAGCAGCCCCTTCTCTGGAAACACCATATATTTT
CASSPFSGNTIYF
>TRBJ2-5|TRBD2|NA|TRBV7-2
TGTGCCAGCGGCAAAGCGGGAGAGCAAGAGACCCAGTACTTC
CASGKAGEQETQYF
>TRBJ2-7|NA|NA|TRBV18
TGTGCCAGCTCACGGACGACACCCTCGGGATACGAGCAGTACTTC
CASSRTTPSGYEQYF
>TRBJ2-7|TRBD1|NA|TRBV7-2
TGTGCCACCGGAACGAGACAGGGGGCCGAGCAGTACTTC
CATGTRQGAEQYF
>TRBJ2-1|NA|NA|TRBV27
TGTGCCATCCGTTTTCTAGGTAGCAATGAGCAGTTCTTC
CAIRFLGSNEQFF
>TRBJ2-5|NA|NA|TRBV28
TGTGCCAGCAGTTTGGCTAGGATTGAGACCCAGTACTTC
CASSLARIETQYF